The subject of this entry is one T cell receptor (beta chain). This record comes from a study of OX40 agonist ivuxolimab in advanced cancers. Peripheral blood came from all dose cohorts at three timepoints. Germline V gene data show CDR1 as SGHRS and CDR2 as YFSETQ. The CDR3 consists of 13 residues. V lost 4 bases and J 0 bases, leaving 6 bases between the germline ends. Produced via immunoSEQ multiplex PCR; TCRdb's table is partial and in-frame only. The sample yields around 62,000 clones, 70% to 85% seen once. V gene TRBV5-1 combines with J gene TRBJ2-3; D gene uncertain. The sequence was collected from an adult with an advanced solid tumor such as melanoma, head and neck, liver or kidney cancer. Sequencing was performed on CD4+ or CD8+ T cells sorted from blood, taken in a trial of the OX40 agonist ivuxolimab. CDR3 DNA sequence: TGCGCCAGCAGCCCCCCTAGCACAGATACGCAGTATTTT. As protein: CASSPPSTDTQYF.